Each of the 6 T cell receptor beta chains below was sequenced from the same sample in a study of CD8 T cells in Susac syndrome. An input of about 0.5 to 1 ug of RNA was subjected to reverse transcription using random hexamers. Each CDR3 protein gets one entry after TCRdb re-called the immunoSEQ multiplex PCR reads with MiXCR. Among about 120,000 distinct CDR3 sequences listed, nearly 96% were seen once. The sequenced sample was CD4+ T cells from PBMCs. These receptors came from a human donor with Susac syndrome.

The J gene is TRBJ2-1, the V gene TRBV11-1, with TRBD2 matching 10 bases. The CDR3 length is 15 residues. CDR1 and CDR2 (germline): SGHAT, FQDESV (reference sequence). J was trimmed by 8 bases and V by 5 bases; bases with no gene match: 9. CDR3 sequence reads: CASSRAGGPTDEQFF. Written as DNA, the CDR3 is TGTGCCAGCAGCCGAGCGGGAGGGCCTACCGATGAGCAGTTCTTC.

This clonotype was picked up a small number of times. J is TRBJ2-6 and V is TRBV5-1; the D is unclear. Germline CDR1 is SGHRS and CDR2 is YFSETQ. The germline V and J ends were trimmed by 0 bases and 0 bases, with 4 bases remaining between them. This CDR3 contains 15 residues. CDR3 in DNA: TGCGCCAGCAGCTTGGACAGCTCTGGGGCCAACGTCCTGACTTTC. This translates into CASSLDSSGANVLTF.

Here the CDR3 reads CSVEPPKGNTEAFF. For the CDR3, the DNA is TGCAGCGTTGAACCCCCGAAAGGGAACACTGAAGCTTTCTTT. The genes are TRBV29-1 and TRBJ1-1; D is unclear. CDR1 SQVTM and CDR2 ANQGSEA come from the germline V gene. This CDR3 has 14 amino acids. The V gene lost 2 bases and the J gene lost 1 base, with 11 bases spanning the gap.

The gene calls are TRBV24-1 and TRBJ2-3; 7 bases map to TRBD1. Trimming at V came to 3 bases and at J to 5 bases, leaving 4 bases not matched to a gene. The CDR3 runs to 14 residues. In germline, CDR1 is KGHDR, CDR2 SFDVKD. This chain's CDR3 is CATSDRTGVDTQYF. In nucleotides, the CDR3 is TGTGCCACCAGTGATCGAACAGGGGTAGATACGCAGTATTTT.

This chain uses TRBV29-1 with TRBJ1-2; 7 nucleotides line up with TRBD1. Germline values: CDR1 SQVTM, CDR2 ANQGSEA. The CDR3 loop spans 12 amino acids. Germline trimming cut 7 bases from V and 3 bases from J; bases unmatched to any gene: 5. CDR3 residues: CSGGDSYYGYTF. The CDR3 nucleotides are TGCAGCGGGGGGGACAGCTACTATGGCTACACCTTC.

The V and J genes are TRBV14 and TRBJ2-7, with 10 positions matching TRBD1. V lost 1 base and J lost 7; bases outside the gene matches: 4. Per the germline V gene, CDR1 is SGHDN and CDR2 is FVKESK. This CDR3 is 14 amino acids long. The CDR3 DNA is TGTGCCAGCAGCCAAGGGACAGGGGGACAAGAGCAGTACTTC. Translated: CASSQGTGGQEQYF.